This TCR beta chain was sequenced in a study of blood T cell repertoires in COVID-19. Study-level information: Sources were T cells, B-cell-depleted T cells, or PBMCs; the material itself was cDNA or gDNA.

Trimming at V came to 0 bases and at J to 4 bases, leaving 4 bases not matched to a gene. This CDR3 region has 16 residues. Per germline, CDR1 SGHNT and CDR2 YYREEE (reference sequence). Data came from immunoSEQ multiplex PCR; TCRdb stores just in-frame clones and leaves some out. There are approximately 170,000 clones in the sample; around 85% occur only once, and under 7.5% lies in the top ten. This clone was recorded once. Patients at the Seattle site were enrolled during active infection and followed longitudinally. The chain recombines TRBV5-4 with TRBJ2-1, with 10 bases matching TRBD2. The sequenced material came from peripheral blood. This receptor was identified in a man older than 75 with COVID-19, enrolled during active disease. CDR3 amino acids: CASSLGGSGGYNEQFF. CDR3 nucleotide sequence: TGTGCCAGCAGCTTGGGTGGTAGCGGGGGGTACAATGAGCAGTTCTTC.